The 21 T cell receptor beta chains in this list originate from one sample, sequenced in a study of blood T cell repertoires in COVID-19. Method: immunoSEQ multiplex PCR; TCRdb's copy keeps in-frame clones and lacks some. The sample comprises 200,000 to 250,000 clones, 70% to 85% of which are singletons, and about 2% rests with the top ten. The sample taken for sequencing was PBMCs or T cells enriched from blood (not recorded which). These receptors were obtained from a man aged 55 to 70 who had recovered from COVID-19.

The chain links TRBV10-1 to TRBJ2-7, with TRBD2 identical over 8 bases. Germline V gene sequence: CDR1 WNHNN, CDR2 SYGVQD (reference sequence). The CDR3 has 17 residues. With V trimmed by 0 bases and J by 2 bases, 9 bases remained unmatched. CDR3 residues: CASSESWAGGRTYEQYF. Written as DNA, the CDR3 is TGCGCCAGCAGTGAGTCCTGGGCGGGGGGCAGAACCTACGAGCAGTACTTC.

The chain carries TRBV6-5 and TRBJ1-5; the match to TRBD1 covers 9 bases. This CDR3 spans 15 amino acids. Germline V gene data show CDR1 as MNHEY and CDR2 as SVGAGI. With V trimmed by 5 bases and J by 2 bases, 4 bases remained unmatched. CDR3 residues: CASSPDRGGNQPQHF. Written as DNA, the CDR3 is TGTGCCAGCAGTCCAGACAGGGGGGGCAATCAGCCCCAGCATTTT.

The V gene is TRBV7-9, the J gene TRBJ2-1; D is unresolved. Germline values: CDR1 SEHNR, CDR2 FQNEAQ (reference sequence). The CDR3 consists of 15 residues. V was pared by 1 base and J by 9 bases, with 16 bases between. CDR3 DNA sequence: TGTGCCAGCAGCTTAGAGCCGACATTTTACGCTGAGCAGTTCTTC. It specifies CASSLEPTFYAEQFF.

The chain joins TRBV6-2 or TRBV6-3 to TRBJ2-5, with 8 bases that match TRBD1. The J segment lost 2 bases and the V segment lost 2 bases, leaving 7 bases of the junction unmatched. The CDR3 length is 16 residues. Germline V gene sequence: CDR1 MNHEY, CDR2 SVGEGT. The CDR3 nucleotides read TGTGCCAGCAGTTACGGGGGCAGGGGGCGACAAGAGACCCAGTACTTC. Translated, it gives CASSYGGRGRQETQYF.

V gene TRBV7-9 combines with J gene TRBJ2-5; 10 nucleotides align to TRBD2. The CDR3 is 14 residues long. Germline CDR1 SEHNR, CDR2 FQNEAQ (reference sequence). V was pared by 4 bases and J by 4 bases, with 3 bases of the junction left unmatched. The DNA for the CDR3 is TGTGCCAGCAGCTCCGGGACTAGCGCAGAGACCCAGTACTTC. This sequence encodes CASSSGTSAETQYF. The full variable domain, in which reference TRBV7-9 and TRBJ2-5 provide the parts outside the CDR3, is DTGVSQNPRHKITKRGQNVTFRCDPISEHNRLYWYRQTLGQGPEFLTYFQNEAQLEKSRLLSDRFSAERPKGSFSTLEIQRTEQGDSAMYLCASSSGTSAETQYFGPGTRLLVL.

The gene calls are TRBV9 and TRBJ2-7, with TRBD1 matching 8 bases. This CDR3 has 15 residues. The junction had 9 bases not matched to a gene; V was cut back by 3 bases and J by 4 bases. Germline loops: CDR1 SGDLS, CDR2 YYNGEE. In DNA, the CDR3 is TGTGCCAGCAGCGCCCGAGACAGGGGAGGTTACGAGCAGTACTTC. Its translation: CASSARDRGGYEQYF.

J is TRBJ2-5 and V is TRBV10-2, with a weak D call TRBD2 (7 bases). The CDR3 extends over 13 amino acids. The germline V gene has CDR1 WSHSY and CDR2 SAAADI. With 9 bases removed from V and 4 bases from J, the gap between germline ends came to 15 bases. The CDR3 bases are TGCGCCAGTGGGAGGGGGTCGTCAGAGACCCAGTACTTC. As protein: CASGRGSSETQYF.

The chain combines TRBV2 with TRBJ1-1; D may be TRBD1 (6 bases). The CDR3 covers 14 residues. V was clipped by 4 bases and J by 3 bases, with 12 bases between them. Per germline, CDR1 SNHLY and CDR2 FYNNEI. The CDR3 region is CASSVQGRDTEAFF. For the CDR3, the DNA is TGTGCCAGCAGTGTCCAGGGGAGGGACACTGAAGCTTTCTTT.

This rearrangement joins TRBV12-5 to TRBJ1-5; D remains unclear. The V end was cut by 2 bases, the J end by 6 bases, with 8 bases between. The length of the CDR3 is 13 residues. Germline V gene data show CDR1 as LGHNT and CDR2 as FRNRAP. The CDR3 DNA reads as TGTGCTAGTGGTTTGAGCACGTTTCAGCCCCAGCATTTT. Protein: CASGLSTFQPQHF.

This chain links TRBV5-1 with TRBJ1-1; TRBD1 aligns across 9 bases. V lost 4 bases and J lost 3; bases outside the gene matches: 7. Germline V gives CDR1 SGHRS, CDR2 YFSETQ. This CDR3 has 15 residues. The CDR3 sequence: CASSDQQGAHTEAFF. In nucleotides, the CDR3 is TGCGCCAGCAGCGATCAACAGGGGGCGCACACTGAAGCTTTCTTT.

This rearrangement joins TRBV4-3 to TRBJ1-1; perhaps TRBD1 as D (6 bases). Deletions cut 1 base from V and 1 base from J, with 7 bases between. Germline CDR1 is LGHNA and CDR2 is YSLEER. This CDR3 comprises 14 residues. The CDR3 bases are TGCGCCAGCAGCCAAGTACAGGGGAACACTGAAGCTTTCTTT. Protein sequence: CASSQVQGNTEAFF.

The chain links TRBV27 to TRBJ1-1; TRBD1 matches 7 bases. J lost 8 bases, V lost 2 bases, and 5 bases had no gene match. CDR1 and CDR2 from the germline V gene are MNHEY and SMNVEV (reference sequence). The CDR3 is made up of 13 amino acids. This CDR3 is CASSLVVRGEAFF. CDR3 DNA sequence: TGTGCCAGCAGTTTAGTGGTCAGGGGGGAAGCTTTCTTT.

V usage is TRBV10-3 and J usage is TRBJ1-1; D perhaps matches TRBD1 (6 bases). The CDR3 extends over 15 amino acids. The V end was cut by 0 bases, the J end by 3 bases, with 11 bases between. Germline V lookup: CDR1 ENHRY, CDR2 SYGVKD. The CDR3 sequence: CAISESGGAYTEAFF. The CDR3 DNA follows: TGTGCCATCAGTGAGTCTGGGGGCGCGTACACTGAAGCTTTCTTT.

This chain uses TRBV6-2 or TRBV6-3 with TRBJ1-6, with D perhaps TRBD1 (5 bases). V dropped 1 base and J dropped 9 bases, with 16 bases sitting between them. Germline V gene sequence: CDR1 MNHEY, CDR2 SVGEGT. The CDR3 totals 16 residues. CDR3 sequence: CASSYLDKLGGSPLHF. CDR3 coding DNA: TGTGCCAGCAGTTACTTGGACAAATTAGGTGGTTCACCCCTCCACTTT.

The CDR3 region has the DNA TGTGCCAGCAGCCCAAGGGACAGGAGAAACTATGGCTACACCTTC. It is translated as CASSPRDRRNYGYTF. V usage is TRBV7-8 and J usage is TRBJ1-2; 8 bases fit TRBD1. The CDR3 totals 15 residues. Per germline, CDR1 SGHVS and CDR2 FQNEAQ. The V gene end was trimmed by 5 bases and the J gene end by 2 bases; junction bases not matched to a gene: 7.

In the case of this clone: The germline gene is not matched at one end of the junction; a read error may be the cause. The chain links TRBV5-8 to TRBJ2-2; D is uncertain. The CDR3 covers 12 residues. Germline CDR1 and CDR2: SGHTS and YDEGEE. CDR3: CASSSDTGELFF. In nucleotides, the CDR3 is TGTGCCAGCAGTTCCGACACGGGGGAGCTGTTTTTT.

The rearrangement uses TRBV27 and TRBJ1-1, with 8 bases fitting TRBD1. V shed 4 bases, J shed 6 bases, and the junction held 4 bases outside the gene matches. The germline CDR1 and CDR2 sequences are MNHEY and SMNVEV (reference sequence). The CDR3 consists of 13 residues. The CDR3 DNA sequence: TGTGCCAGCAGTTCAGACAGGGGATCTGAAGCTTTCTTT. Translation gives CASSSDRGSEAFF.

The chain couples TRBV24-1 to TRBJ2-2; 7 nucleotides match TRBD1. The CDR3 extends over 16 amino acids. With 5 bases clipped from V and 4 bases from J, the junction kept 9 bases outside the gene matches. Germline CDR1 is KGHDR and CDR2 is SFDVKD. DNA of the CDR3: TGTGCCACCAGTGCCCACCTGACAGGGTTCACCGGGGAGCTGTTTTTT. It is translated as CATSAHLTGFTGELFF.

The V call is TRBV15, the J call TRBJ1-4; D may be TRBD1 (5 bases). V was clipped by 0 bases and J by 8 bases, with 13 bases between them. Germline values: CDR1 LNHNV, CDR2 YYDKDF (reference sequence). The CDR3 extends over 15 amino acids. The CDR3 here is CATSRDPGFGEKLFF. DNA of the CDR3: TGTGCCACCAGCAGAGATCCAGGGTTTGGGGAAAAACTGTTTTTT.

This clone appeared a single time. CDR3 in amino acids: CAWSEDMAYEQYF. DNA of the CDR3: TGTGCCTGGAGTGAAGACATGGCCTACGAGCAGTACTTC. The chain combines TRBV30 with TRBJ2-7; D call uncertain. The V gene's germline CDR1 is GTSNPN and CDR2 SVGIG (reference sequence). The CDR3 spans 13 residues. Trimming shortened V by 1 base and J by 2 bases, and 9 bases separated the two germline ends.

The rearrangement uses TRBV7-9 and TRBJ2-5; 13 bases fit TRBD2. Germline-derived CDR1 and CDR2 are SEHNR and FQNEAQ (reference sequence). The V and J ends lost 2 bases and 2 bases, in that order; junction bases with no gene match: 2. The CDR3 runs to 16 residues. CDR3 DNA: TGTGCCAGCAGCTTATGGGGACTAGCGGGGCAAGAGACCCAGTACTTC. The encoded protein is CASSLWGLAGQETQYF.